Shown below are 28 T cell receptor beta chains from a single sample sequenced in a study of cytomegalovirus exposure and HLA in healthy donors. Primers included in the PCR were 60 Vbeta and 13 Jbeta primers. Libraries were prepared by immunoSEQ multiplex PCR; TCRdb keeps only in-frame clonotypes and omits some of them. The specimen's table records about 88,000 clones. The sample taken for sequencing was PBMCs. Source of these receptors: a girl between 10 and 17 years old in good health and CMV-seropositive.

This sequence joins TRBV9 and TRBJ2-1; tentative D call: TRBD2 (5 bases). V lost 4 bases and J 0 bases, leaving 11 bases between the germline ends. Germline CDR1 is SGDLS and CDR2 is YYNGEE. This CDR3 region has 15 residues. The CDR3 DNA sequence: TGTGCCAGCAGCTTGGACTCGGACTCCTACAATGAGCAGTTCTTC. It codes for CASSLDSDSYNEQFF.

CDR3 protein: CASTEQGNTEAFF. Here the CDR3 DNA reads TGTGCCAGCACCGAACAGGGGAACACTGAAGCTTTCTTT. The chain has TRBV6-1 and TRBJ1-1, with D perhaps matching TRBD1 (6 bases). Trimming pared 7 bases from V and 1 base from J, leaving 10 bases between. CDR3 length: 13 amino acids. CDR1 and CDR2 (germline): MNHNS, SASEGT.

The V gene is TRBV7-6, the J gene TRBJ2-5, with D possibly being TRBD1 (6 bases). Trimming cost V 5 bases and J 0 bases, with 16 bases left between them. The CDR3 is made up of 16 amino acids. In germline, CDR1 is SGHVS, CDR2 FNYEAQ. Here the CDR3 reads CASSEDMGDNQETQYF. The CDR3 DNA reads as TGTGCCAGCAGCGAAGACATGGGGGACAACCAAGAGACCCAGTACTTC. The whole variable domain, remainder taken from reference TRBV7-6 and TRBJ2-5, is GAGVSQSPRYKVTKRGQDVALRCDPISGHVSLYWYRQALGQGPEFLTYFNYEAQQDKSGLPNDRFSAERPEGSISTLTIQRTEQRDSAMYRCASSEDMGDNQETQYFGPGTRLLVL.

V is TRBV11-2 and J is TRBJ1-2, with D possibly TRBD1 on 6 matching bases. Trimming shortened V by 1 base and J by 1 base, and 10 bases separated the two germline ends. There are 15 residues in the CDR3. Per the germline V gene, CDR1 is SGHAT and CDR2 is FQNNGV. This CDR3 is CASSLAGQSNYGYTF. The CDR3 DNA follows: TGTGCCAGCAGCTTAGCCGGACAGAGTAACTATGGCTACACCTTC.

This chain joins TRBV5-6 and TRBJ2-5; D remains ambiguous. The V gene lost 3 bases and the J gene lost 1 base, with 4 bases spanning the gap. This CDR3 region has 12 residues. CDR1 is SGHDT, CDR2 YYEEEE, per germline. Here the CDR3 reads CASSSGQETQYF. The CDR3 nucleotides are TGTGCCAGCAGCTCGGGCCAAGAGACCCAGTACTTC.

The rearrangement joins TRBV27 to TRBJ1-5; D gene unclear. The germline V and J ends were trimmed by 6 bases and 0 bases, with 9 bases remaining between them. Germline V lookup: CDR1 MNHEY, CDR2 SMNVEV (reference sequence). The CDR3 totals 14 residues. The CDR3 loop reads CASRPPYSNQPQHF. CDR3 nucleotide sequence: TGTGCCAGCAGGCCCCCCTATAGCAATCAGCCCCAGCATTTT.

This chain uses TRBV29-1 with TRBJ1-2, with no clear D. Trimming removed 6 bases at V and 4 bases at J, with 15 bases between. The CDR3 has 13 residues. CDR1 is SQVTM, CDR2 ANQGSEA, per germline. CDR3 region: CSVAGPEGYGYTF. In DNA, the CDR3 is TGCAGCGTCGCGGGCCCTGAGGGCTATGGCTACACCTTC.

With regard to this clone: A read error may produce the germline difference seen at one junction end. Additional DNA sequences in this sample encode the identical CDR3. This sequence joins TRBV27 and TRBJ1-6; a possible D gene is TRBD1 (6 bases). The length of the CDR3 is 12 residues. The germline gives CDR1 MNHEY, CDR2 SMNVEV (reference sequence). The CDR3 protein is CASSHRDNTLHF. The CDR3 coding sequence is TGTGCCAGCAGTCACCGGGACAACACCCTACACTTT.

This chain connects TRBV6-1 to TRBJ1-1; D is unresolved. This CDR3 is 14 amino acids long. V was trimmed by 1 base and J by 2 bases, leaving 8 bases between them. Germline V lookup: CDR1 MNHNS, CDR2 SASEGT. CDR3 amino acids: CASSEEASNTEAFF. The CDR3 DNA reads TGTGCCAGCAGTGAAGAAGCCTCTAACACTGAAGCTTTCTTT.

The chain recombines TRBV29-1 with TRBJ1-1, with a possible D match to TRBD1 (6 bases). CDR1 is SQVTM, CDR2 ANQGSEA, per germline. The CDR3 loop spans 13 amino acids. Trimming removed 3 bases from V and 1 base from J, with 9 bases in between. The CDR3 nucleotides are TGCAGCGTTGAGAACAGGGCGAACACTGAAGCTTTCTTT. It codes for CSVENRANTEAFF.

The CDR3 is CAWSRGMNTEAFF. The CDR3 DNA sequence: TGTGCCTGGAGTCGGGGTATGAACACTGAAGCTTTCTTT. This sequence joins TRBV30 and TRBJ1-1; D is uncertain. The V end was cut by 2 bases, the J end by 0 bases, with 7 bases between. Germline CDR1 and CDR2: GTSNPN and SVGIG (reference sequence). The CDR3 is 13 residues long.

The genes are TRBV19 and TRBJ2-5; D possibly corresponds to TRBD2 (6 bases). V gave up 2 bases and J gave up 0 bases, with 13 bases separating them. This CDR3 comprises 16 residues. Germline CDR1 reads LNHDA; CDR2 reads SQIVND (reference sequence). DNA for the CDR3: TGTGCCAGTAGTATATGGGTCGGAGGGTACCAAGAGACCCAGTACTTC. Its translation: CASSIWVGGYQETQYF.

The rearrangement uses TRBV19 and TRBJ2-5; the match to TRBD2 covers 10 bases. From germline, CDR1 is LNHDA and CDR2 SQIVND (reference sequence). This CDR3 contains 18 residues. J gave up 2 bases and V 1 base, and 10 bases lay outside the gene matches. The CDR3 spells CASSIGSGLATPQETQYF. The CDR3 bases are TGTGCCAGTAGTATAGGATCGGGACTAGCGACACCTCAAGAGACCCAGTACTTC.

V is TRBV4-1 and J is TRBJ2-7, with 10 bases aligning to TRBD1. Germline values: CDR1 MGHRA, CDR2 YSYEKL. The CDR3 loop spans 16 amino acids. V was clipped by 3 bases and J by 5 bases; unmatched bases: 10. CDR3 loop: CASSHVAGQGIDEQYF. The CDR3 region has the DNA TGCGCCAGCAGCCACGTGGCGGGACAGGGGATCGACGAGCAGTACTTC.

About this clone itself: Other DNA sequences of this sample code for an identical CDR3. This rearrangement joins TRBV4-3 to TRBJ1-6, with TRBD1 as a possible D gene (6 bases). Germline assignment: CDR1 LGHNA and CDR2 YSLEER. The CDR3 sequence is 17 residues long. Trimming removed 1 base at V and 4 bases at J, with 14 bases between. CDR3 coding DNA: TGCGCCAGCAGCCAAGGAAGGACAGACCTTTATAATTCACCCCTCCACTTT. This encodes CASSQGRTDLYNSPLHF.

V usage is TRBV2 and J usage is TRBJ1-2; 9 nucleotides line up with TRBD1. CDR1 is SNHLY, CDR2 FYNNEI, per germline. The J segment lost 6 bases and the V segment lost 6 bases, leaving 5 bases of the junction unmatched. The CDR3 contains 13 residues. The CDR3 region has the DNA TGTGCCAGCAGGGACAGGGGCGAGGATGGCTACACCTTC. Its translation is CASRDRGEDGYTF.

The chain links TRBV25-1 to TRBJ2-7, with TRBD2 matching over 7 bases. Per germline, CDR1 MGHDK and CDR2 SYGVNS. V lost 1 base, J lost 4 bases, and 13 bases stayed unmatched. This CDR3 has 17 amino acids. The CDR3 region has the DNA TGTGCCAGCAGTGAATTACCGAGGGGCAGGGAGGGGTACGAGCAGTACTTC. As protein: CASSELPRGREGYEQYF.

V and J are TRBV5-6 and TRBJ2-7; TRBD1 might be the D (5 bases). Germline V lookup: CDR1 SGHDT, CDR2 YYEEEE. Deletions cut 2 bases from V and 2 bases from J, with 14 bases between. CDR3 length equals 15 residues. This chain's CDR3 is CASSFLVTATYEQYV. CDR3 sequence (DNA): TGTGCCAGCAGCTTTCTGGTGACAGCTACCTACGAGCAGTACGTC.

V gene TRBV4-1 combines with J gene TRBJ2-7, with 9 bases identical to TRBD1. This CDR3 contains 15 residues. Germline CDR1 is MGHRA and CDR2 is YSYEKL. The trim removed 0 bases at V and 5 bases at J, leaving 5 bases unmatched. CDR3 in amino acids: CASSQDRQGVNEQYF. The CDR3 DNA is TGCGCCAGCAGCCAAGACAGACAGGGGGTCAACGAGCAGTACTTC.

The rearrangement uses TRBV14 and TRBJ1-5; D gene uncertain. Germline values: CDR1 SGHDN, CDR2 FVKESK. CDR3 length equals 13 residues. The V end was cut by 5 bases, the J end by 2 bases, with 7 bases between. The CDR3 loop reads CASSGEGNQPQHF. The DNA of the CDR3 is TGTGCCAGCAGCGGGGAGGGCAATCAGCCCCAGCATTTT.

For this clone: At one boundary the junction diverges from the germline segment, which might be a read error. The CDR3: CASSLVRVDSYEQYF. CDR3 sequence (DNA): TGTGCCAGCAGTTTAGTCAGGGTCGACTCCTACGAGCAGTACTTC. The chain recombines TRBV7-9 with TRBJ2-7; TRBD1 is a possible D gene (5 bases). The CDR3 totals 15 residues. Germline CDR1 and CDR2: SEHNR and FQNEAQ (reference sequence).

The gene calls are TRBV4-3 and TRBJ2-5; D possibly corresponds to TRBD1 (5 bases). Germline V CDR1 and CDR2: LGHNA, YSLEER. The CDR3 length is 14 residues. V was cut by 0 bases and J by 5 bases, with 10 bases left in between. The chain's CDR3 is CASSQEVRAETQYF. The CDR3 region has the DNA TGCGCCAGCAGCCAAGAGGTCAGGGCTGAGACCCAGTACTTC.

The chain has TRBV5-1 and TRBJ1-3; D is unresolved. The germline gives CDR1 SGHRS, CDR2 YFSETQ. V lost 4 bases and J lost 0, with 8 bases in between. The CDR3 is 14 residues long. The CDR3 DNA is TGCGCCAGCAGCGCGGGAAGCTCTGGAAACACCATATATTTT. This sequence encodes CASSAGSSGNTIYF.

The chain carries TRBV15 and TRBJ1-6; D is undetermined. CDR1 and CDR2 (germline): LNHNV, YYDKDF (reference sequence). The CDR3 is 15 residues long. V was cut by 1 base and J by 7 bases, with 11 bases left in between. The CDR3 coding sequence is TGTGCCACCAGCAGAGTCGGGTCCTCCAATTCACCCCTCCACTTT. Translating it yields CATSRVGSSNSPLHF.

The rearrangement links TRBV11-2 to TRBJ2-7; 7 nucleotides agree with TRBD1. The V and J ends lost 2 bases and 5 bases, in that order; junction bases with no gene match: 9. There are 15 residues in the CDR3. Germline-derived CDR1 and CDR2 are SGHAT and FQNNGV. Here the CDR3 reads CASSLWPGTDNEQYF. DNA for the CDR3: TGTGCCAGCAGCTTATGGCCCGGGACAGACAACGAGCAGTACTTC.

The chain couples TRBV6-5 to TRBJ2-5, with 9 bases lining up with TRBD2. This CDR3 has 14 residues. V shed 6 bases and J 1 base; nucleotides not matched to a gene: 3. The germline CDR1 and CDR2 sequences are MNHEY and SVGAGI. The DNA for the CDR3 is TGTGCCAGCAGCCTGACTAGCGGCCAAGAGACCCAGTACTTC. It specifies CASSLTSGQETQYF.

The CDR3 DNA sequence: TGTGCCAGCAGCCCACAGGGGGCGACGAACACCGGGGAGCTGTTTTTT. Translating it yields CASSPQGATNTGELFF. The chain employs TRBV7-9 and TRBJ2-2; 9 nucleotides align to TRBD1. V shed 5 bases, J shed 0 bases, and the junction held 4 bases outside the gene matches. The CDR3 contains 16 residues. Germline CDR1 reads SEHNR; CDR2 reads FQNEAQ (reference sequence).

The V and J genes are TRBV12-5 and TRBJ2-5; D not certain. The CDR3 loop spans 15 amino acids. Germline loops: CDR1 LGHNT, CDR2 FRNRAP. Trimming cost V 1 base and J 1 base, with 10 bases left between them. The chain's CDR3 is CASGLGLRFQETQYF. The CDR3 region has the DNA TGTGCTAGTGGTTTGGGCCTTCGGTTCCAAGAGACCCAGTACTTC.